This record looks at one TCR beta chain sequence and its context. Its target is not known. Only in-frame clones appear in the TCRdb table, and some are missing; sequencing was by immunoSEQ multiplex PCR. The sample consists of about 86,000 clones, 70% to 90% of them appearing once. V was trimmed by 7 bases and J by 5 bases, leaving 23 bases between them. Germline V gene sequence: CDR1 SNHLY, CDR2 FYNNEI. CDR3 length: 17 residues. Collection occurred without any documented infections or immune events in donors. The entry originates in a study of identifying expanded T cells in peripheral blood. Whole-study results and caveats: Technical replicates showed around 1.2 changed clones; around 2 weeks roughly 16; four weeks 19. Across healthy donors, higher total template counts meant significantly greater approximately two-week count variance.

The sample taken for sequencing was blood. The TCR was taken from a person aged 18 to 75 in good health. The chain is built from TRBV2 and TRBJ1-4; tentatively, D is TRBD1 (5 bases). The CDR3 DNA follows: TGTGCCAGCACTGGGACTCGCGGCCCGATGCTGAATGAAAAACTGTTTTTT. Encoded protein: CASTGTRGPMLNEKLFF.